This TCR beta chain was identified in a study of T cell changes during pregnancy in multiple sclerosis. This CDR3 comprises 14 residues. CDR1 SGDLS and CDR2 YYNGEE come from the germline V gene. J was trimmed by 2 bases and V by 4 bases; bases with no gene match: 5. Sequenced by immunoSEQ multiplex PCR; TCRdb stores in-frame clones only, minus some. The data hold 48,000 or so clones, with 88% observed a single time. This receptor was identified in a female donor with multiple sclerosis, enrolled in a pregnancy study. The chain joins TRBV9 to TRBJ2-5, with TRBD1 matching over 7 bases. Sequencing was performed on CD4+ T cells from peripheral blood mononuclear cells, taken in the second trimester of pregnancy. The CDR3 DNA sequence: TGTGCCAGCAGCATAGGGGGACAGCAAGAGACCCAGTACTTC. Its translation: CASSIGGQQETQYF.